This T cell receptor beta chain was documented in a study of cytomegalovirus exposure and HLA in healthy donors. This clone was detected only a few times. In the PCR, 60 Vbeta and 13 Jbeta primers were used. Assay: immunoSEQ multiplex PCR; the TCRdb copy retains only in-frame clones and omits some. Among more than 80,000 clones listed, around 59% were seen once. The CDR3 is made up of 15 amino acids. CDR1 MNHNY and CDR2 SVGAGI come from the germline V gene (reference sequence). V lost 5 bases and J 0 bases, leaving 11 bases between the germline ends. The TCR comes from a human donor in good health. The chain is built from TRBV6-6 and TRBJ1-5; D unresolved. Material: PBMCs. The DNA for the CDR3 is TGTGCCAGCAGTGACCCAGCGCATAGCAATCAGCCCCAGCATTTT. It encodes CASSDPAHSNQPQHF.